This T cell receptor (beta chain) was captured by sequencing in a study of human T cells and chemical hapten exposure. Whole-study context: Doses of diphenylcyclopropenone went to the patients' scalps weekly throughout the approximately 22-week study.

TCRdb processed the RACE reads anew with MiXCR; each CDR3 protein has one entry. The sample holds about 110,000 distinct CDR3 sequences, roughly 10% seen once. The V segment lost 5 bases and the J segment 3 bases; nucleotides outside the gene matches: 7. Germline CDR1 and CDR2: SGHVS and FNYEAQ. The CDR3 runs to 16 residues. Whole-study results and caveats: Compared to controls, expanded TCRs made significantly more large clusters of similar CDR3s. Alopecia was present in the donors, so their immune response may differ from healthy people's.

Time point indicated: patch test 2, 6 weeks after DPC sensitization. This sample's treatment: therapeutic diphenylcyclopropenone sensitization with weekly scalp DPC. At least ten counts were recorded for this clonotype. What it recognizes is unknown. The chain combines TRBV7-6 with TRBJ2-3; 11 bases line up with TRBD2. This sequence was found in a woman between 40 and 50 years old with alopecia areata. Some clones in this sample may be carry-over from other donors' samples. The sequences come from whole blood, collected in connection with sensitization to the hapten diphenylcyclopropenone (DPC). For the CDR3, the DNA is TGTGCCAGCAGCCGGCAGGTAGCGGGGGGGACAGATACGCAGTATTTT. Protein product: CASSRQVAGGTDTQYF.